Listed below are T cell receptor beta chains from one sample, sequenced in a study of CD8 T cells in ankylosing spondylitis. TCRdb called the 5' RACE reads again in MiXCR, with one record for every CDR3 protein. The sample carries roughly 700,000 distinct CDR3 sequences, around 20% recorded once. Sequencing was done on a sample of blood, either unsorted or a sorted T cell fraction (not recorded which). These receptors were taken from a male donor with ankylosing spondylitis. The CDR3 runs from the conserved cysteine through the conserved F or W. The D gene is left open where the match is weak. For some rows the clone size is stated as once, few or many, or as a class when expanded; others skip it.

>-|TRBJ1-1|-|TRBV28
CASSFSAAEAFF
TGTGCCAGCAGTTTTTCGGCCGCCGAAGCTTTCTTT
>-|TRBJ1-2|-|TRBV20-1
CSAPPGPNYGYTF
TGCAGTGCTCCTCCGGGACCCAACTATGGCTACACCTTC
>many|TRBJ2-7|-|TRBV12-3/TRBV12-4
CASSLGVPRIQDEQYF
TGTGCCAGCAGTTTAGGAGTACCGCGCATTCAGGACGAGCAGTACTTC
>-|TRBJ2-7|TRBD2|TRBV11-1
CASSTNIRGLAGGSYEQYF
TGTGCCAGCAGCACCAACATCCGGGGACTAGCGGGAGGATCCTACGAGCAGTACTTC
>many|TRBJ2-1|-|TRBV6-1
CASSPQGPYNEQFF
TGTGCCAGCAGCCCCCAGGGTCCCTACAATGAGCAGTTCTTC
>few|TRBJ2-1|-|TRBV18
CASSTLGGPLFF
TGTGCCAGCTCAACACTTGGGGGTCCCTTATTCTTC
>few|TRBJ1-1|TRBD1|TRBV12-5
CASELQGAVTEAFF
TGTGCTAGTGAGCTACAGGGGGCAGTCACTGAAGCTTTCTTT
>-|TRBJ2-5|-|TRBV5-1
CASSLDTGRKTQYF
TGCGCCAGCAGCTTGGACACAGGGAGGAAGACCCAGTACTTC
>-|TRBJ1-1|TRBD1|TRBV20-1
CSADGMGQGNTEAFF
TGCAGTGCCGATGGAATGGGACAGGGGAACACTGAAGCTTTCTTT
>-|TRBJ1-2|TRBD1|TRBV9
CASSVEDRGLGYGYTF
TGTGCCAGCAGCGTAGAGGACAGGGGGCTTGGCTATGGCTACACCTTC
>many|TRBJ2-3|TRBD2|TRBV5-1
CASSFPHAGGSTDTQYF
TGCGCCAGCAGCTTCCCCCACGCGGGAGGCAGCACAGATACGCAGTATTTT
>few|TRBJ2-1|-|TRBV5-1
CASSLAGPRSNDEQFF
TGCGCCAGCAGCTTGGCGGGACCCAGATCCAACGATGAGCAGTTCTTC
>few|TRBJ1-1|-|TRBV7-2
CASSQPGEYTEAFF
TGTGCCAGCAGCCAGCCTGGGGAGTACACTGAAGCTTTCTTT
>-|TRBJ1-6|TRBD1|TRBV5-1
CASSPVVSGQPNSPLHF
TGCGCCAGCAGCCCGGTTGTTTCGGGACAGCCTAATTCACCCCTCCACTTT
>few|TRBJ1-2|-|TRBV29-1
CSVEGLQGGYTF
TGCAGCGTTGAGGGGCTCCAGGGGGGCTACACCTTC
>-|TRBJ2-2|TRBD2|TRBV7-6
CASSPWGSGIPTGELFF
TGTGCCAGCAGCCCCTGGGGTAGCGGGATACCTACCGGGGAGCTGTTTTTT
>few|TRBJ1-2|TRBD1|TRBV7-2
CASSLEQGVIYGYTF
TGTGCCAGCAGCTTAGAACAGGGGGTGATCTATGGCTACACCTTC
>-|TRBJ2-7|-|TRBV11-2
CASSLVGEGAYEQYF
TGTGCCAGCAGCTTAGTCGGGGAGGGGGCCTACGAGCAGTACTTC
>-|TRBJ2-1|TRBD1|TRBV20-1
CSATRDSKYNEQFF
TGCAGTGCTACCCGGGACAGTAAATACAATGAGCAGTTCTTC
>many|TRBJ1-3|TRBD1|TRBV7-6
CASSANRGSGNTIYF
TGTGCCAGCAGCGCGAACAGGGGTTCTGGAAACACCATATATTTT
>few|TRBJ1-2|-|TRBV3-1
CASSQDPIGTNYGYTF
TGTGCCAGCAGCCAAGATCCGATCGGGACTAACTATGGCTACACCTTC
>-|TRBJ1-1|-|TRBV28
CASTSGVGMNTEAFF
TGTGCCAGCACCTCCGGGGTGGGGATGAACACTGAAGCTTTCTTT
>few|TRBJ2-5|-|TRBV12-3/TRBV12-4
CASSRASPETQYF
TGTGCCAGCAGTCGGGCCTCCCCGGAGACCCAGTACTTC
>-|TRBJ2-4|-|TRBV28
CASSRPDLAKNIQYF
TGTGCCAGCAGTCGGCCGGATCTAGCCAAAAACATTCAGTACTTC
>many|TRBJ2-5|-|TRBV20-1
CSARGVGETQYF
TGCAGTGCTAGGGGGGTTGGGGAGACCCAGTACTTC
>-|TRBJ1-1|-|TRBV7-2
CASSLVRASNTEAFF
TGTGCCAGCAGCTTAGTCAGAGCATCGAACACTGAAGCTTTCTTT
>-|TRBJ2-1|TRBD2|TRBV3-1
CASSQGGFGYNEQFF
TGTGCCAGCAGCCAGGGGGGGTTCGGGTACAATGAGCAGTTCTTC
>many|TRBJ2-1|-|TRBV18
CASSQSNEQFF
TGTGCCAGCAGCCAATCCAATGAGCAGTTCTTC
>few|TRBJ2-7|TRBD1|TRBV15
CATSRGQGVFHEQYF
TGTGCCACCAGCAGAGGACAGGGAGTATTCCACGAGCAGTACTTC
>-|TRBJ1-1|-|TRBV5-5
CASSPGLGLNTEAFF
TGTGCCAGCAGCCCTGGGCTAGGGTTAAACACTGAAGCTTTCTTT
>many|TRBJ1-2|-|TRBV25-1
CASSGQLSYTF
TGTGCCAGCAGTGGCCAGCTCAGCTACACCTTC
>few|TRBJ1-1|-|TRBV4-2
CASSQSVSEAFF
TGTGCCAGCAGCCAGTCGGTGTCTGAAGCTTTCTTT
>few|TRBJ1-2|-|TRBV7-9
CASSRNPNTANYGYTF
TGTGCCAGCAGCCGGAATCCCAACACAGCTAACTATGGCTACACCTTC
>few|TRBJ1-3|-|TRBV29-1
CSVEPGLSSSGNTIYF
TGCAGCGTTGAACCGGGACTCTCGAGCTCTGGAAACACCATATATTTT
>-|TRBJ2-2|-|TRBV4-2
CASSQVRWGTQFNTGELFF
TGTGCCAGCAGCCAAGTAAGATGGGGGACGCAATTTAACACCGGGGAGCTGTTTTTT
>few|TRBJ2-2|-|TRBV6-2/TRBV6-3
CATRDRTFANTGELFF
TGTGCCACCCGAGACAGGACGTTCGCGAACACCGGGGAGCTGTTTTTT
>-|TRBJ2-1|TRBD2|TRBV20-1
CSASRREWDNEQFF
TGCAGTGCTAGTAGGCGGGAGTGGGACAATGAGCAGTTCTTC
>-|TRBJ2-3|-|TRBV4-3
CASSQVGRDDVDTQYF
TGCGCCAGCAGCCAAGTCGGCAGGGACGATGTAGATACGCAGTATTTT
>once|TRBJ2-1|-|TRBV9
CASSAAPGLLIEQFF
TGTGCCAGCAGCGCGGCCCCGGGACTCCTGATTGAGCAGTTCTTC
>-|TRBJ2-1|TRBD1|TRBV6-1
CASSPDRGLYNEQFF
TGTGCCAGCAGTCCCGACAGGGGGCTTTACAATGAGCAGTTCTTC
>few|TRBJ1-5|-|TRBV6-1
CASSPNGQAQHF
TGTGCCAGCAGTCCCAACGGGCAGGCCCAGCATTTT
>few|TRBJ2-4|-|TRBV6-6
CASSNGLRDIQYF
TGTGCCAGCAGTAACGGCCTGAGGGACATTCAGTACTTC
>-|TRBJ2-3|TRBD1|TRBV20-1
CSAEGTDSTDTQYF
TGCAGTGCAGAAGGGACAGATAGCACAGATACGCAGTATTTT
>few|TRBJ2-2|TRBD2|TRBV15
CATNKRGNTGELFF
TGTGCCACCAATAAGCGGGGGAACACCGGGGAGCTGTTTTTT
>-|TRBJ2-7|TRBD2|TRBV12-3/TRBV12-4
CASSLSGLAGVHEQYF
TGTGCCAGCAGTTTATCCGGACTAGCGGGAGTCCACGAGCAGTACTTC
>-|TRBJ1-5|-|TRBV5-1
CASSLGHYSNQPQHF
TGCGCCAGCAGCTTGGGGCATTATAGCAATCAGCCCCAGCATTTT
>few|TRBJ2-3|-|TRBV20-1
CSARVQGSSDTQYF
TGCAGTGCTAGAGTTCAGGGGAGCTCAGATACGCAGTATTTT
>few|TRBJ2-7|TRBD2|TRBV7-8
CASSLEGGAAYEQYF
TGTGCCAGCAGCTTAGAGGGAGGGGCCGCCTACGAGCAGTACTTC
>few|TRBJ2-7|TRBD1|TRBV15
CATSRGPGQGAYEQYF
TGTGCCACCAGCCGAGGACCGGGACAGGGAGCCTACGAGCAGTACTTC
>-|TRBJ2-7|TRBD2|TRBV20-1
CSARTTSAGIYEQYF
TGCAGTGCTCGCACGACTAGCGCTGGAATCTACGAGCAGTACTTC
>few|TRBJ1-1|-|TRBV27
CASSQLNMNTEAFF
TGTGCCAGCAGTCAGTTAAACATGAACACTGAAGCTTTCTTT
>-|TRBJ1-5|TRBD1|TRBV2
CASLGTDRGDYQPQHF
TGTGCCAGCTTGGGGACCGACAGGGGGGACTATCAGCCCCAGCATTTT
>-|TRBJ2-3|TRBD2|TRBV7-6
CASSMTSGRASTDTQYF
TGTGCCAGCAGCATGACTAGCGGGAGGGCCAGCACAGATACGCAGTATTTT
>-|TRBJ2-3|-|TRBV11-1
CASSQFTASTDTQYF
TGTGCCAGCAGTCAATTCACCGCCAGCACAGATACGCAGTATTTT
>few|TRBJ2-1|TRBD2|TRBV7-2
CASSKGLAGANEQFF
TGTGCCAGCAGCAAGGGACTAGCGGGAGCCAATGAGCAGTTCTTC
>few|TRBJ2-7|-|TRBV12-3/TRBV12-4
CAITREYSYEQYF
TGTGCCATCACGCGAGAGTACTCCTACGAGCAGTACTTC
>-|TRBJ2-5|-|TRBV7-9
CASSTSFGIQETQYF
TGTGCCAGCAGCACCTCATTCGGCATACAAGAGACCCAGTACTTC
>few|TRBJ1-1|TRBD1|TRBV18
CASSPGQGRAEAFF
TGTGCCAGCTCACCTGGACAGGGGCGGGCTGAAGCTTTCTTT
>few|TRBJ2-1|-|TRBV29-1
CSVEEGSFNSYNEQFF
TGCAGCGTTGAAGAAGGGAGTTTTAACTCCTACAATGAGCAGTTCTTC
>-|TRBJ1-1|-|TRBV20-1
CSAELEGRRKAFF
TGCAGTGCGGAACTAGAGGGACGGCGGAAAGCTTTCTTT